A selection of T cell receptor beta chains follows, all from one sample in a study of Ad26.COV2.S vaccination and SARS-CoV-2 variants. The table came from immunoSEQ multiplex PCR; TCRdb's copy has only in-frame clones and leaves some out. The sample shows about 500,000 clones, roughly nine tenths of them seen only once. Sequenced material: peripheral blood, taken in a trial of Ad26.COV2.S vaccine versus placebo. The receptors stem from a person between 18 and 60 years old who received the Ad26.COV2.S COVID-19 vaccine or a placebo. CDR3s leave out the opening cysteine and the closing phenylalanine or tryptophan.

TRBJ2-1,TRBV6-5,ASSPIAGRTNEQF
TRBJ1-2,TRBV5-8,ASSLTGNGYT
TRBJ2-2,TRBV7-8,ASSTMGLAGGRLSRFGELF
TRBJ2-7,TRBV6-1,ASSEFPDRVYEQY
TRBJ1-3,TRBV28,ASSLGRGSGNTIY
TRBJ2-1,TRBV28,ASSLASGEQF
TRBJ1-2,TRBV20-1,SASAQGVISSNYGYT
TRBJ2-7,TRBV18,ASSPPGTGYYEQY
TRBJ1-2,TRBV5-3,ARSLKVHGFYGYT
TRBJ2-7,TRBV11-2,ASSNRLGQGAYEQY
TRBJ1-2,TRBV4-1,ASSQDGEELDT
TRBJ1-1,TRBV27,ASSPHGDPDTEAF
TRBJ2-1,TRBV5-1,ASSLVRGSLGEQF
TRBJ1-4,TRBV7-2,ASSSGGRGLNEKLF
TRBJ1-1,TRBV5-4,ASSRGSRNTEAF
TRBJ1-6,TRBV15,ATSRSRTANSPLH
TRBJ2-7,TRBV9,ASSGSMGGREQY